These 4 T cell receptor beta chains share one sample of origin, sequenced in a study of T-cell reconstitution after alpha-beta-depleted transplantation in children. Preparation of the TCRbeta library used unique molecular identifiers. TCRdb ran MiXCR on the PCR reads and lists one entry per CDR3 protein. This sample carries a few hundred thousand distinct CDR3 sequences, 10% to 15% of them seen once, and the ten largest clones take 2.2%. The sequenced sample was PBMCs, mostly from graft donor cells, obtained 360 days after TCRalphabeta/CD19-depleted stem cell transplant. These receptors were taken from a male patient aged 10 to 17 who had a stem cell transplant for acute myeloid leukemia, so the T cells may come from the graft donor.

The chain has TRBV5-1 and TRBJ2-3; D remains ambiguous. The CDR3 runs 16 residues. The V gene lost 1 base and the J gene lost 0 bases, with 12 bases spanning the gap. CDR1 and CDR2 (germline): SGHRS, YFSETQ. The CDR3 DNA is TGCGCCAGCAGCTTGAGGACCACGCCTAGCACAGATACGCAGTATTTT. Translation gives CASSLRTTPSTDTQYF.

The chain combines TRBV20-1 with TRBJ2-7; the match to TRBD2 covers 7 bases. Germline lookup yields CDR1 DFQATT and CDR2 SNEGSKA (reference sequence). The ends lost 0 bases at V and 4 bases at J; junction bases unmatched: 9. The length of the CDR3 is 15 residues. As DNA, the CDR3 is TGCAGTGCTAGAGATGGGGGGGAGGGCCCTTACGAGCAGTACTTC. Encoded protein: CSARDGGEGPYEQYF.

J is TRBJ2-7 and V is TRBV30, with 7 bases fitting TRBD1. The CDR3 totals 14 residues. V was clipped by 5 bases and J by 3 bases; unmatched bases: 10. Germline V CDR1 and CDR2: GTSNPN, SVGIG (reference sequence). CDR3 protein: CAWDRDQGVYEQYF. In nucleotides, the CDR3 is TGTGCCTGGGACAGGGACCAAGGGGTCTACGAGCAGTACTTC.

V and J are TRBV28 and TRBJ1-1; D not certain. Per germline, CDR1 MDHEN and CDR2 SYDVKM. V was cut by 6 bases and J by 3 bases, with 17 bases left in between. The CDR3 has 15 residues. The CDR3 nucleotides read TGTGCCAGCAGCCCGGACCAACTCCGGGACACTGAAGCTTTCTTT. Translation: CASSPDQLRDTEAFF.